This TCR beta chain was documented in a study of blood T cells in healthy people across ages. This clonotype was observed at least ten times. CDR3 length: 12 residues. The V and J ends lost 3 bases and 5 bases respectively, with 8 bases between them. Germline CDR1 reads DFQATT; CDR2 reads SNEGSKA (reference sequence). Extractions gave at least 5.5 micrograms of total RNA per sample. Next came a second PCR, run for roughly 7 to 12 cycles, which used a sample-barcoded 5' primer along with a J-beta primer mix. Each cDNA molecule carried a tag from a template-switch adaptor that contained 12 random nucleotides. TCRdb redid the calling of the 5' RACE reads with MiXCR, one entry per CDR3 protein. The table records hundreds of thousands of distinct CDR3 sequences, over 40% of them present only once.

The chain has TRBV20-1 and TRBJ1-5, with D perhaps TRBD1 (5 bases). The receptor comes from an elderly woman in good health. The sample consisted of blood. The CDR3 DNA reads TGCAGTGCTAGCAGGGCGGATCAGCCCCAGCATTTT. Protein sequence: CSASRADQPQHF.